The 2 T cell receptor beta chains given below trace back to one sample, sequenced in a study of early T cells in non-severe SARS-CoV-2 infection. TCRdb re-called the 5' RACE reads through MiXCR, storing one row per CDR3 protein. The sample includes approximately 100,000 distinct CDR3 sequences, roughly 15% of them seen just once. Sequencing was performed on whole blood. The receptor source for this set is an adult who was a healthcare worker with PCR-confirmed SARS-CoV-2 infection or an uninfected control (not recorded which).

In this sample, this clonotype turned up a few times. V usage is TRBV5-5 and J usage is TRBJ2-7; D is perhaps TRBD2 (6 bases). Per the germline V gene, CDR1 is SGHKS and CDR2 is YYEKEE (reference sequence). The CDR3 runs 14 residues. The V end lost 4 bases, the J end lost 0 bases, and 11 bases lay between the germline ends. CDR3 loop: CASSPRDFSYEQYF. CDR3 nucleotides: TGTGCCAGCAGCCCCAGGGACTTCTCCTACGAGCAGTACTTC.

The table lists this clonotype with many counts. The rearrangement links TRBV4-2 to TRBJ2-1, with 10 bases lining up with TRBD2. CDR3 size: 16 residues. From germline, CDR1 is LGHNA and CDR2 YNFKEQ. The V segment lost 4 bases and the J segment 7 bases; nucleotides outside the gene matches: 10. This chain's CDR3 is CASSPDLGLARNEQFF. The DNA of the CDR3 is TGTGCCAGCAGCCCGGACTTGGGACTAGCGAGAAATGAGCAGTTCTTC.